A selection of T cell receptor beta chains follows, all from one sample in a study of OX40 agonist ivuxolimab in advanced cancers. Clones were read by immunoSEQ multiplex PCR, and TCRdb kept only the in-frame ones, dropping some. The sample holds some 68,000 clones, approximately 92% seen once. Material: CD4+ or CD8+ T cells sorted from blood, obtained in a trial of the OX40 agonist ivuxolimab. The receptors were gathered from an adult with an advanced solid tumor such as melanoma, head and neck, liver or kidney cancer. The CDR3 runs from the conserved cysteine through the conserved F or W. The D gene is left open where the match is weak. Some rows have no size entry. The others give once, few or many, or a class for an expanded clone.

>TRBD1|TRBJ2-7|once|TRBV6-1
CASSGTGFGEQYF
TGTGCCAGCAGTGGGACAGGGTTTGGCGAGCAGTACTTC
>TRBD2|TRBJ2-5|NA|TRBV25-1
CASSDPRLASKETQYF
TGTGCCAGCAGTGATCCCCGACTAGCTTCGAAAGAGACCCAGTACTTC
>NA|TRBJ2-7|NA|TRBV6-5
CASRKQGYYEQYF
TGTGCCAGCAGAAAACAGGGATACTACGAGCAGTACTTC
>NA|TRBJ2-3|NA|TRBV29-1
CSVGAGGTDTQYF
TGCAGCGTAGGGGCTGGGGGCACAGATACGCAGTATTTT
>TRBD1|TRBJ2-7|medium-sized|TRBV7-9
CASSPPTGSYEQYF
TGTGCCAGCAGCCCGCCGACAGGGAGCTACGAGCAGTACTTC
>TRBD2|TRBJ2-7|NA|TRBV6-1
CASMVLAGNPYEQYF
TGTGCCAGCATGGTACTAGCGGGAAACCCATACGAGCAGTACTTC
>NA|TRBJ2-5|NA|TRBV18
CASSPAYRGGETQYF
TGTGCCAGCTCACCAGCGTACAGGGGAGGCGAGACCCAGTACTTC
>TRBD1|TRBJ1-1|NA|TRBV4-1
CASSHLQGVNTEAFF
TGCGCCAGCAGCCACTTACAGGGGGTAAACACTGAAGCTTTCTTT
>NA|TRBJ1-5|NA|TRBV7-9
CASSLVGGQGQPQHF
TGTGCCAGCAGCTTAGTTGGGGGGCAGGGTCAGCCCCAGCATTTT
>NA|TRBJ2-2|NA|TRBV4-2
CASGRRAGELFF
TGTGCCAGCGGCCGTAGGGCCGGGGAGCTGTTTTTT
>NA|TRBJ2-2|few|TRBV13
CASSPLNTGELFF
TGTGCCAGCAGCCCGTTGAACACCGGGGAGCTGTTTTTT
>NA|TRBJ1-3|NA|TRBV6-6
CASTGGGPGNTIYF
TGTGCCAGCACCGGCGGGGGGCCTGGAAACACCATATATTTT
>NA|TRBJ1-1|NA|TRBV7-9
CASSLTGMGTEAFF
TGTGCCAGCAGCTTGACGGGGATGGGGACTGAAGCTTTCTTT
>TRBD2|TRBJ2-1|NA|TRBV2
CASSAGLAGYNEQFF
TGTGCCAGCAGCGCGGGACTAGCGGGGTACAATGAGCAGTTCTTC
>NA|TRBJ2-3|NA|TRBV5-1
CASSSTGNPDTQYF
TGCGCCAGCAGCTCTACAGGAAACCCAGATACGCAGTATTTT
>TRBD2|TRBJ2-2|NA|TRBV11-3
CASSLVWTSGDTGELFF
TGTGCCAGCAGCTTAGTATGGACTAGCGGAGACACCGGGGAGCTGTTTTTT
>NA|TRBJ1-2|NA|TRBV5-1
CASSLGDGNYGYTF
TGCGCCAGCAGCTTGGGAGACGGTAACTATGGCTACACCTTC
>NA|TRBJ2-7|NA|TRBV6-1
CASSESGRTYEQYF
TGTGCCAGCAGTGAATCGGGCAGAACCTACGAGCAGTACTTC
>NA|TRBJ2-3|NA|TRBV7-7
CASSLGSTDTQYF
TGTGCTAGCAGCTTGGGTTCCACAGATACGCAGTATTTT
>NA|TRBJ2-1|once|TRBV6-6
CASSPTRAEQFF
TGTGCCAGCAGTCCGACTAGGGCTGAGCAGTTCTTC
>TRBD2|TRBJ2-3|NA|TRBV19
CASSIELAGMFTDTQYF
TGTGCCAGTAGTATAGAACTAGCGGGAATGTTCACAGATACGCAGTATTTT
>NA|TRBJ1-2|NA|TRBV7-2
CASSLQGSGYTF
TGTGCCAGCAGCTTACAGGGCTCTGGCTACACCTTC
>NA|TRBJ1-5|NA|TRBV19
CASSIINQPQHF
TGTGCCAGTAGTATAATTAATCAGCCCCAGCATTTT
>TRBD1|TRBJ2-1|NA|TRBV18
CASSPAGQADNEQFF
TGTGCCAGCTCACCCGCAGGACAGGCCGACAATGAGCAGTTCTTC
>NA|TRBJ2-7|NA|TRBV7-2
CATRQAPPYEQYF
TGTGCCACCAGACAGGCACCGCCCTACGAGCAGTACTTC
>NA|TRBJ2-3|NA|TRBV18
CASSLTTDTQYF
TGTGCCAGCTCACTAACCACAGATACGCAGTATTTT
>TRBD2|TRBJ2-1|NA|TRBV5-1
CASRERAGPGDEQFF
TGCGCCAGCAGGGAACGAGCGGGGCCGGGCGATGAGCAGTTCTTC
>NA|TRBJ2-3|NA|TRBV19
CASTGGMAQRDTQYF
TGTGCCAGTACGGGTGGCATGGCCCAAAGAGATACGCAGTATTTT
>TRBD2|TRBJ2-3|NA|TRBV5-1
CASTAGTSGTTQYF
TGCGCCAGCACCGCGGGGACTAGCGGGACCACACAGTATTTT
>TRBD2|TRBJ2-1|NA|TRBV5-1
CASSRTGLAGSYNEQFF
TGCGCCAGCAGCCGAACGGGACTAGCGGGCTCCTACAATGAGCAGTTCTTC
>NA|TRBJ1-2|NA|TRBV21-1
CARGDRNDGYTF
TGTGCCAGGGGGGACAGAAACGATGGCTACACCTTC
>NA|TRBJ2-3|NA|TRBV10-3
CAIKGMNTDTQYF
TGTGCCATCAAAGGGATGAACACAGATACGCAGTATTTT
>NA|TRBJ1-1|NA|TRBV12-5
CASGYRGDTEAFF
TGTGCTAGTGGTTATCGGGGGGATACTGAAGCTTTCTTT
>TRBD2|TRBJ2-7|NA|TRBV5-1
CASSSQLAGGGSEQYF
TGCGCCAGCAGCTCCCAACTAGCGGGAGGAGGTTCCGAGCAGTACTTC
>NA|TRBJ1-1|NA|TRBV6-1
CASSPQMNTEAFF
TGTGCCAGCAGCCCGCAGATGAACACTGAAGCTTTCTTT
>NA|TRBJ2-5|NA|TRBV7-2
CASSGGLAETQYF
TGTGCCAGCAGCGGGGGACTGGCAGAGACCCAGTACTTC
>NA|TRBJ2-3|NA|TRBV10-3
CAISVGRGASTDTQYF
TGTGCCATCAGTGTAGGGCGCGGGGCTAGCACAGATACGCAGTATTTT
>NA|TRBJ1-1|NA|TRBV18
CASSPQANTEAFF
TGTGCCAGCTCACCCCAGGCCAACACTGAAGCTTTCTTT
>TRBD1|TRBJ1-1|NA|TRBV10-1
CASSAGTGASWNTEAFF
TGCGCCAGCAGCGCCGGGACAGGGGCGTCTTGGAACACTGAAGCTTTCTTT
>TRBD2|TRBJ2-7|NA|TRBV6-6
CASSRGDLVLYEQYF
TGTGCCAGCAGCCGGGGGGATTTGGTTCTCTACGAGCAGTACTTC
>NA|TRBJ2-4|NA|TRBV29-1
CSVVGGRENIQYF
TGCAGCGTTGTAGGGGGTCGCGAAAACATTCAGTACTTC
>NA|TRBJ1-2|NA|TRBV11-1
CASSLGLLEGDGYTF
TGTGCCAGCAGCCTCGGACTCCTCGAAGGGGATGGCTACACCTTC
>TRBD2|TRBJ2-5|NA|TRBV2
CASGGTSGRAGETQYF
TGTGCCAGCGGGGGGACTAGCGGGAGGGCCGGAGAGACCCAGTACTTC
>TRBD1|TRBJ1-4|NA|TRBV18
CASSPAPGQGVTELFF
TGTGCCAGCTCGCCCGCGCCGGGACAGGGTGTGACAGAACTGTTTTTT
>TRBD1|TRBJ2-5|NA|TRBV12-5
CASGFDRGHQETQYF
TGTGCTAGTGGTTTCGACAGGGGGCACCAAGAGACCCAGTACTTC
>NA|TRBJ1-5|NA|TRBV28
CASSLRRVSNQPQHF
TGTGCCAGCAGTTTACGCCGGGTTAGCAATCAGCCCCAACATTTT
>TRBD1|TRBJ2-7|NA|TRBV6-5
CASSYSRDRGVRQYF
TGTGCCAGCAGTTACTCCCGGGACAGGGGGGTCAGGCAGTACTTC